The 14 T cell receptor beta chains listed next were all sequenced from one sample in a study of blood T cell repertoires in COVID-19. Repertoires were generated with immunoSEQ multiplex PCR, while TCRdb's copy carries only in-frame clones and drops some. The sample carries 250,000 or so clones, 75% to 90% recorded once. The material sequenced was peripheral blood. Receptors originate from a woman younger than 45 with active or convalescent COVID-19.

The chain uses TRBV6-5 and TRBJ1-6; no firm D call. Trimming took off 6 bases at V and 5 bases at J, with 11 bases between the two ends. The CDR3 covers 14 residues. Per the germline V gene, CDR1 is MNHEY and CDR2 is SVGAGI. This CDR3 is CASSRRQDNSPLHF. The CDR3 DNA reads as TGTGCCAGCAGCAGACGACAAGATAATTCACCCCTCCACTTT.

The chain has TRBV27 and TRBJ1-2; TRBD1 agrees at 8 bases. The length of the CDR3 is 17 residues. V lost 2 bases and J lost 4; bases outside the gene matches: 12. Germline V CDR1 and CDR2: MNHEY, SMNVEV (reference sequence). DNA for the CDR3: TGTGCCAGCAGTTTAGCCTCCGGACAGGGTGGGTCCTATGGCTACACCTTC. Translated, it gives CASSLASGQGGSYGYTF.

V and J are TRBV7-6 and TRBJ2-1; D may be TRBD2 (7 bases). The germline V gene encodes CDR1 SGHVS and CDR2 FNYEAQ. V was clipped by 5 bases and J by 3 bases, with 23 bases between them. The CDR3 is made up of 18 amino acids. Written as DNA, the CDR3 is TGTGCCAGCAGCCCAAACGTCGGGGGGCCGTCGGACTACAATGAGCAGTTCTTC. Translating gives CASSPNVGGPSDYNEQFF.

Only one count was recorded for this clone. This chain connects TRBV21-1 to TRBJ1-3; whether TRBD1, the table's D call, matches the DNA was not checked. TRBV21-1 is labeled a pseudogene. This CDR3 comprises 19 residues. CDR3 bases: TGTGCCAGCAGCCGGACGAACAGGGGGCAACTCGCCCCTGGAAACACCATATATTTT. As protein: CASSRTNRGQLAPGNTIYF.

The V and J genes are TRBV4-2 and TRBJ1-1, with D maybe TRBD1 (5 bases). Trimming shortened V by 4 bases and J by 2 bases, and 17 bases separated the two germline ends. The CDR3 is made up of 16 amino acids. Germline V gene sequence: CDR1 LGHNA, CDR2 YNFKEQ. For the CDR3, the DNA is TGTGCCAGCAGCCTTGGGAGGGGCGAGGAAAACACTGAAGCTTTCTTT. Translating gives CASSLGRGEENTEAFF.

V is TRBV29-1 and J is TRBJ1-2, with TRBD1 matching over 9 bases. J was trimmed by 7 bases and V by 4 bases; bases with no gene match: 7. Germline CDR1 is SQVTM and CDR2 is ANQGSEA. The CDR3 has 13 amino acids. CDR3 DNA: TGCAGCGTTGGGGACAGGGTGTTGTCTGGCTACACCTTC. Translation gives CSVGDRVLSGYTF.

The J gene is TRBJ2-3, the V gene TRBV19, with D possibly matching TRBD2 (5 bases). In germline, CDR1 is LNHDA, CDR2 SQIVND (reference sequence). There are 13 residues in the CDR3. The germline V and J ends were trimmed by 4 bases and 2 bases, with 7 bases remaining between them. This chain's CDR3 is CASSTGVTDTQYF. The CDR3 DNA follows: TGTGCCAGTAGTACCGGGGTCACAGATACGCAGTATTTT.

The chain carries TRBV5-1 and TRBJ2-5; unclear D gene. Trimming shortened V by 1 base and J by 2 bases, and 9 bases separated the two germline ends. The CDR3 runs to 14 residues. Germline CDR1 reads SGHRS; CDR2 reads YFSETQ. DNA of the CDR3: TGCGCCAGCAGCTTGAAGCCCGGGCAAGAGACCCAGTACTTC. Its protein is CASSLKPGQETQYF. Together with reference TRBV5-1 and TRBJ2-5, the CDR3 gives the full variable domain: KAGVTQTPRYLIKTRGQQVTLSCSPISGHRSVSWYQQTPGQGLQFLFEYFSETQRNKGNFPGRFSGRQFSNSRSEMNVSTLELGDSALYLCASSLKPGQETQYFGPGTRLLVL.

J is TRBJ2-1 and V is TRBV11-2, with D possibly matching TRBD1 (6 bases). Between the trimmed V and J ends, which lost 7 bases and 2 bases, there was a span of 15 bases. Germline loops: CDR1 SGHAT, CDR2 FQNNGV. The CDR3 totals 15 residues. CDR3 coding DNA: TGTGCCAGCACCCCCTCAGGGGCCACCTACAATGAGCAGTTCTTC. It is translated as CASTPSGATYNEQFF.

This rearrangement joins TRBV27 to TRBJ1-6; 7 positions match TRBD1. Germline V gives CDR1 MNHEY, CDR2 SMNVEV (reference sequence). The V and J ends lost 5 bases and 8 bases, in that order; junction bases with no gene match: 15. The CDR3 totals 17 residues. Here the CDR3 reads CASSPTSRTGRYSPLHF. CDR3 bases: TGTGCCAGCAGTCCGACATCCCGGACAGGCCGATATTCACCCCTCCACTTT.

This sequence joins TRBV9 and TRBJ2-2, with TRBD2 matching over 9 bases. The V segment lost 0 bases and the J segment 3 bases; nucleotides outside the gene matches: 3. Germline CDR1 reads SGDLS; CDR2 reads YYNGEE. This CDR3 contains 16 residues. CDR3 sequence (DNA): TGTGCCAGCAGCGTAGAAGCGGGGGGCTACACCGGGGAGCTGTTTTTT. Residues: CASSVEAGGYTGELFF.

This chain connects TRBV6-5 to TRBJ1-5; no reliable D call. Germline V gives CDR1 MNHEY, CDR2 SVGAGI. The CDR3 covers 13 residues. Trimming left V 0 bases short and J 7 bases short, with 7 bases between. CDR3 region: CASSYSSKQPQHF. The CDR3 DNA is TGTGCCAGCAGTTACTCGAGTAAACAGCCCCAGCATTTT.

The gene calls are TRBV30 and TRBJ1-6; D call uncertain. The germline V gene has CDR1 GTSNPN and CDR2 SVGIG (reference sequence). V lost 0 bases, J lost 8 bases, and 14 bases lay in between. The CDR3 extends over 15 amino acids. The DNA of the CDR3 is TGTGCCTGGAGTGTACGAGGGCCTAAGGATTCACCCCTCCACTTT. Its translation: CAWSVRGPKDSPLHF.

The chain combines TRBV28 with TRBJ1-6, with a tentative D call TRBD1 (6 bases). The germline gives CDR1 MDHEN, CDR2 SYDVKM. CDR3 length: 14 amino acids. V was cut by 9 bases and J by 5 bases, with 14 bases left in between. The CDR3 sequence: CARLDRLNNSPLHF. The CDR3 DNA is TGTGCCAGGTTAGACAGGCTAAATAATTCACCCCTCCACTTT.